A single sample is the source of the 10 T cell receptor beta chains below, sequenced in a study of blood T cells in healthy people across ages. Sample-barcoded 5' priming and a J-beta primer mix drove a second PCR of roughly 7 to 11 cycles. TCRdb ran MiXCR on the 5' RACE reads and lists one entry per CDR3 protein. This table has fewer than 2,000,000 distinct CDR3 sequences, about 31% appearing once. The material sequenced was blood. Every receptor here comes from a woman aged 25 to 45 in good health.

The gene calls are TRBV12-3 or TRBV12-4 and TRBJ2-7; D call uncertain. The closer fit of TRBJ2-5 to the DNA end suggests the J call may be wrong. The CDR3 length is 12 residues. The CDR3: CASSFSKETQYF. CDR3 nucleotides: TGTGCCAGCAGTTTCTCCAAAGAGACCCAGTACTTC.

This CDR3 is CASSPVAGPSTDTQYF. The CDR3 coding sequence is TGTGCCAGCAGCCCCGTGGCAGGGCCTAGCACAGATACGCAGTATTTT. The V call is TRBV2, the J call TRBJ2-3; possible D gene TRBD1, 5 bases. Trimming cost V 6 bases and J 0 bases, with 16 bases left between them. CDR3 length: 16 amino acids. CDR1 is SNHLY, CDR2 FYNNEI, per germline.

The genes are TRBV20-1 and TRBJ2-1; TRBD1 or TRBD2 may be the D gene (5 bases each). V was shortened by 0 bases and J by 7 bases, with 16 bases between the two germline ends. Germline V lookup: CDR1 DFQATT, CDR2 SNEGSKA (reference sequence). The CDR3 runs to 15 residues. CDR3 sequence: CSARDPRGDGNEQFF. The DNA for the CDR3 is TGCAGTGCTAGAGATCCGAGAGGGGATGGAAATGAGCAGTTCTTC.

This chain links TRBV27 with TRBJ1-1; D is unclear. V lost 6 bases and J lost 11, with 22 bases in between. This CDR3 region has 14 residues. Per germline, CDR1 MNHEY and CDR2 SMNVEV (reference sequence). The CDR3 loop is CASRAGLGVGEAFF. CDR3 bases: TGTGCCAGCAGGGCCGGGTTGGGAGTGGGCGAGGCTTTCTTT.

In this sample, this clonotype turned up a few times. The gene calls are TRBV7-8 and TRBJ2-7, with a possible D match to TRBD1 (6 bases). CDR1 and CDR2 (germline): SGHVS, FQNEAQ. Between the trimmed V and J ends, which lost 5 bases and 5 bases, there was a span of 13 bases. There are 13 residues in the CDR3. The CDR3 nucleotides read TGTGCCAGCAGCCCCCAGGGGCACCACGAGCAGTACTTC. Its translation is CASSPQGHHEQYF.

The rearrangement links TRBV27 to TRBJ2-7; perhaps TRBD2 as D (6 bases). The CDR3 contains 15 residues. Germline CDR1 and CDR2: MNHEY and SMNVEV (reference sequence). V dropped 2 bases and J dropped 2 bases, with 13 bases sitting between them. Here the CDR3 reads CASSLLGGIPYEQYF. CDR3 DNA sequence: TGTGCCAGCAGTTTACTGGGCGGGATCCCCTACGAGCAGTACTTC.

The chain carries TRBV11-2 and TRBJ2-5; no clear D. Trimming shortened V by 1 base and J by 4 bases, and 16 bases separated the two germline ends. The CDR3 loop spans 16 amino acids. Germline CDR1 SGHAT, CDR2 FQNNGV. CDR3 region: CASSLGLLSQIETQYF. CDR3 nucleotides: TGTGCCAGCAGCTTAGGCCTACTAAGCCAGATAGAGACCCAGTACTTC.

Points on this clonotype: A read error may account for a junction end that differs from germline. The gene calls are TRBV20-1 and TRBJ1-5; TRBD1 matches 12 bases. Germline CDR1 reads DFQATT; CDR2 reads SNEGSKA (reference sequence). The CDR3 totals 15 residues. In nucleotides, the CDR3 is TGCAGTGCTAGAGATGGGACAGGGGGCGGTCGGCCCCGGCATTTT. Amino acid sequence: CSARDGTGGGRPRHF.

This clonotype was counted between two and nine times. The gene calls are TRBV2 and TRBJ2-1, with D perhaps matching TRBD2 (5 bases). Germline CDR1 SNHLY, CDR2 FYNNEI. The length of the CDR3 is 15 residues. V lost 6 bases to trimming and J lost 7 bases, with 19 bases between them. The CDR3 here is CASSPTGLYGNEQFF. The CDR3, as DNA: TGTGCCAGCAGCCCTACCGGACTCTATGGAAATGAGCAGTTCTTC.

There are many counts of this clonotype. The rearrangement links TRBV10-3 to TRBJ2-7; TRBD1 matches 8 bases. Losses at the gene ends were 0 bases for V and 5 bases for J; bases not matched to a gene: 6. The length of the CDR3 is 15 residues. From germline, CDR1 is ENHRY and CDR2 SYGVKD. The CDR3 loop is CAISESSQTGDEQYF. Written as DNA, the CDR3 is TGTGCCATCAGTGAGTCGTCCCAGACAGGGGACGAGCAGTACTTC.